This T cell receptor beta chain derives from a study of blood T cell repertoires in COVID-19. Study information: From the United States, Italy and Spain came samples of acute and convalescent COVID-19. T cells, B-cell-depleted T cells, or PBMCs supplied cDNA or gDNA.

Authors' data handling: Estimation of nucleated cell counts relied on the amplification of reference gene primers. Only in-frame clones appear in the TCRdb table, and some are missing; sequencing was by immunoSEQ multiplex PCR. V and J calls and clone size are as listed in that table; D and trimming were resolved from the DNA. The sample includes approximately 27,000 clones, 89% of them seen just once. The germline V gene encodes CDR1 LNHDA and CDR2 SQIVND (reference sequence). Trimming removed 3 bases from V and 3 bases from J; junction bases left unmatched: 26. The CDR3 is made up of 23 amino acids.

The clonotype originates from a human donor with acute or convalescent COVID-19. The donor label of this sample is uncertain. Source material: peripheral blood. This chain connects TRBV19 to TRBJ1-6; 7 bases fit TRBD1. The CDR3 bases are TGTGCCAGTAGTATGTCGAGATTTTCGGGTCCGCATACAGGGGCTATCTATAATTCACCCCTCCACTTT. It codes for CASSMSRFSGPHTGAIYNSPLHF.